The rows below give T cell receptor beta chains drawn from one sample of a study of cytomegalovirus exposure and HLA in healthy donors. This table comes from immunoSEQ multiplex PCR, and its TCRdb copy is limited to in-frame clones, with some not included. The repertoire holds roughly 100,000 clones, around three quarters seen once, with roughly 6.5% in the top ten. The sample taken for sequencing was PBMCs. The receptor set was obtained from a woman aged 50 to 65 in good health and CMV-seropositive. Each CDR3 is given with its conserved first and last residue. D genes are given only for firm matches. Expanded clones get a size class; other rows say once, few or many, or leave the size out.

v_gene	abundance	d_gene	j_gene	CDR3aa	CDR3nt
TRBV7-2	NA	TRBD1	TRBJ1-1	CASSLRLTGGLNTEAFF	TGTGCCAGCAGCTTAAGGCTCACAGGGGGTCTGAACACTGAAGCTTTCTTT
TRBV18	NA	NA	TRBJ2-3	CASSPSRGTDTQYF	TGTGCCAGCTCACCTTCCAGGGGTACAGATACGCAGTATTTT
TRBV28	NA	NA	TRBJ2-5	CASNPGGPGETQYF	TGTGCCAGCAACCCAGGGGGGCCCGGGGAGACCCAGTACTTC
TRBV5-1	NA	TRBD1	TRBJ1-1	CASGQTGANTEAFF	TGCGCCAGCGGGCAGACAGGGGCGAACACTGAAGCTTTCTTT
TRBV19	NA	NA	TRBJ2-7	CASSISGAPITYEQYF	TGTGCCAGTAGTATTTCGGGAGCCCCAATTACTTACGAGCAGTACTTC
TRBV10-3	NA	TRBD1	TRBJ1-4	CAISEWGQDATNEKLFF	TGTGCCATCAGTGAGTGGGGACAGGATGCAACTAATGAAAAACTGTTTTTT
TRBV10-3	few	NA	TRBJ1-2	CAISESGGYTF	TGTGCCATCAGTGAAAGTGGCGGCTACACCTTC
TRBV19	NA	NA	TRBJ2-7	CASSIQAGSPSYEQYF	TGTGCCAGTAGTATTCAGGCGGGGTCCCCCTCCTACGAGCAGTACTTC
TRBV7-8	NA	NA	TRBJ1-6	CASSLVPTGHNSPLHF	TGTGCCAGCAGCTTAGTCCCAACAGGGCACAATTCACCCCTCCACTTT
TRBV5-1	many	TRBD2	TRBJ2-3	CASSLSGVGDTQYF	TGCGCCAGCAGCTTAAGCGGGGTGGGGGATACGCAGTATTTT
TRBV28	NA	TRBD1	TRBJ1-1	CATDRAYGAEAFF	TGTGCCACCGACAGGGCTTACGGGGCTGAAGCTTTCTTT
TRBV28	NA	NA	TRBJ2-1	CASSFLGRRPYNEQFF	TGTGCCAGCAGTTTTCTCGGCAGGCGTCCCTACAATGAGCAGTTCTTC
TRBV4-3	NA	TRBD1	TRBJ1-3	CASSLRDSSGNTIYF	TGCGCCAGCAGCCTCCGGGACAGCTCTGGAAACACCATATATTTT
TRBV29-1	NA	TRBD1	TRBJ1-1	CSVDRGPEAFF	TGCAGCGTTGATAGGGGGCCCGAAGCTTTCTTT
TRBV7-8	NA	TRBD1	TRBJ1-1	CASSLGTGSTEAFF	TGTGCCAGCAGCTTAGGGACAGGTTCAACTGAAGCTTTCTTT
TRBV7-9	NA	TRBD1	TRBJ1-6	CASSSRQGNSPLHF	TGTGCCAGCAGCTCCCGACAGGGTAATTCACCCCTCCACTTT
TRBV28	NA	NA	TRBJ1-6	CASSFRVAHSPLHF	TGTGCCAGCAGTTTCAGGGTGGCCCATTCACCCCTCCACTTT
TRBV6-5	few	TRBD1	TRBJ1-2	CASSGQGWYGYTF	TGTGCCAGCAGCGGACAGGGGTGGTATGGCTACACCTTC
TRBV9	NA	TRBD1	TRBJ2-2	CASSATGTVTGELFF	TGTGCCAGCAGCGCCACCGGGACAGTCACCGGGGAGCTGTTTTTT
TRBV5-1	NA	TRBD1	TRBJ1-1	CASSRQGRGTEAFF	TGCGCCAGCAGCAGACAGGGCCGGGGGACTGAAGCTTTCTTT
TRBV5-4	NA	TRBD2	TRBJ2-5	CASSEGLAAPTQYF	TGTGCCAGCAGCGAGGGACTAGCGGCTCCCACCCAGTACTTC
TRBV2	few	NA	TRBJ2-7	CASRPDIPYEQYF	TGTGCCAGCAGACCCGACATCCCCTACGAGCAGTACTTC
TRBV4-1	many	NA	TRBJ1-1	CASSLRALNTEAFF	TGCGCCAGCAGCCTGAGGGCACTGAACACTGAAGCTTTCTTT
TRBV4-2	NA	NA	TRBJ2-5	CASSPEEQSGGETQYF	TGTGCCAGCAGCCCCGAAGAGCAATCAGGGGGGGAGACCCAGTACTTC
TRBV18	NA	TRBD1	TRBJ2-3	CASSPLRGEGATTDTQYF	TGTGCCAGCTCACCCCTTCGCGGCGAGGGGGCTACCACAGATACGCAGTATTTT
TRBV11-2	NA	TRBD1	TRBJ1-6	CASSSQTGGRFVSPLHF	TGTGCCAGCAGCTCGCAAACAGGGGGCAGGTTTGTTTCACCCCTCCACTTT
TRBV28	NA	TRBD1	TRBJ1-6	CASSSGQGRPPLHF	TGTGCCAGCAGCTCGGGACAGGGGCGTCCACCCCTCCACTTT
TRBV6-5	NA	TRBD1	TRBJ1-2	CASSDRGNYGYTF	TGTGCCAGCAGTGACAGGGGGAACTATGGCTACACCTTC
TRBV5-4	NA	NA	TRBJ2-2	CASMARRGTGELFF	TGTGCCAGCATGGCTAGAAGGGGCACCGGGGAGCTGTTTTTT
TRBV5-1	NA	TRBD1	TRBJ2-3	CASRGTGSTDTQYF	TGCGCCAGCAGGGGGACAGGATCCACAGATACGCAGTATTTT
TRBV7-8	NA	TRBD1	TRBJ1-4	CASSPYRGQYEKLFF	TGTGCCAGCAGCCCATACAGGGGGCAATATGAAAAACTGTTTTTT
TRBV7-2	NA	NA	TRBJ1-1	CASSIMNTEAFF	TGTGCCAGCAGCATAATGAACACTGAAGCTTTCTTT
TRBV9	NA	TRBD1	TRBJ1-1	CASSPRTGLNTEAFF	TGTGCCAGCAGCCCCAGGACAGGGTTGAACACTGAAGCTTTCTTT
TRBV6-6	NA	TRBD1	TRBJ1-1	CASSYWDSSPNTEAFF	TGTGCCAGCAGTTACTGGGACAGTTCGCCGAACACTGAAGCTTTCTTT
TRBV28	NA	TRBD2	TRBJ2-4	CASSLFGGLAIQYF	TGTGCCAGCAGTTTATTCGGGGGGTTAGCCATTCAGTACTTC
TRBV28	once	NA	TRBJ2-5	CASSFAGMKTQYF	TGTGCCAGCAGTTTTGCAGGGATGAAGACCCAGTACTTC
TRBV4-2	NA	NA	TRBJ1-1	CASSQETGIGNTEAFF	TGTGCCAGCAGCCAGGAAACAGGGATTGGGAACACTGAAGCTTTCTTT
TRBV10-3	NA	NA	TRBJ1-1	CAISSLGGIGEAFF	TGTGCCATCAGTTCCCTTGGGGGGATCGGTGAAGCTTTCTTT
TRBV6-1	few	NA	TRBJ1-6	CASSEGLAGNSPLHF	TGTGCCAGCAGTGAAGGATTGGCAGGGAATTCACCCCTCCACTTT
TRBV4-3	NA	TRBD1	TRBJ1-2	CASSRQGAQDYGYTF	TGCGCCAGCAGCCGACAGGGGGCGCAGGACTATGGCTACACCTTC
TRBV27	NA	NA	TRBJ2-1	CASSFFNTGGEQFF	TGTGCCAGCAGTTTCTTTAACACCGGCGGTGAGCAGTTCTTC
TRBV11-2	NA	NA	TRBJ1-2	CASRQGINYGYTF	TGTGCCAGCAGGCAGGGGATAAACTATGGCTACACCTTC